A single sample gave rise to the 29 T cell receptor beta chains below, sequenced in a study of shared clonotypes between healthy human individuals. TCRdb's copy holds only in-frame clones and misses some; the assay was immunoSEQ multiplex PCR. Among about 710,000 clones listed, more than 70% were seen once. The sequencing input was memory CD4+ T cells sorted from blood. Subset noted: CD45RA-negative fraction. The receptors were gathered from a woman aged 30 to 39 in good health.

The V and J genes are TRBV6-5 and TRBJ1-1; D unclear. CDR1 is MNHEY, CDR2 SVGAGI, per germline. This CDR3 comprises 14 residues. V lost 1 base, J lost 4 bases, and 10 bases lay in between. The CDR3 spells CASSYYKGGTEAFF. The CDR3 DNA is TGTGCCAGCAGTTACTATAAGGGAGGCACTGAAGCTTTCTTT.

V and J are TRBV19 and TRBJ1-2; D is unclear. Trimming removed 6 bases from V and 0 bases from J, with 14 bases in between. The CDR3 has 15 amino acids. The germline V gene encodes CDR1 LNHDA and CDR2 SQIVND (reference sequence). The CDR3 sequence is CASRYPRSSNYGYTF. CDR3 nucleotide sequence: TGTGCCAGTAGATACCCGAGGAGTTCTAACTATGGCTACACCTTC.

The chain is built from TRBV19 and TRBJ2-6; D tentatively reads TRBD1 or TRBD2 (5 bases each). The germline V and J ends were trimmed by 3 bases and 0 bases, with 9 bases remaining between them. Germline CDR1 reads LNHDA; CDR2 reads SQIVND (reference sequence). The CDR3 has 16 residues. The CDR3 region has the DNA TGTGCCAGTAGTATTGGGGACGGCTCTGGGGCCAACGTCCTGACTTTC. Encoded protein: CASSIGDGSGANVLTF.

This chain joins TRBV6-6 and TRBJ2-6, with no clear D. CDR3 length equals 15 residues. Germline V lookup: CDR1 MNHNY, CDR2 SVGAGI (reference sequence). The V end was cut by 2 bases, the J end by 3 bases, with 8 bases between. The CDR3: CASSYNWDGANVLTF. The CDR3 coding sequence is TGTGCCAGCAGTTACAACTGGGATGGGGCCAACGTCCTGACTTTC.

Turning to this clone: At the DNA level, this CDR3 is encoded by other sequences in the same sample as well. V gene TRBV5-1 combines with J gene TRBJ1-2; TRBD1 matches 7 bases. V was pared by 4 bases and J by 4 bases, with 4 bases of the junction left unmatched. Germline V lookup: CDR1 SGHRS, CDR2 YFSETQ. The length of the CDR3 is 13 residues. The CDR3 DNA reads as TGCGCCAGCAGCCGGGACAGCTCCTATGGCTACACCTTC. As protein: CASSRDSSYGYTF.

The CDR3 sequence is CASSATDTGELFF. For the CDR3, the DNA is TGTGCCAGTAGTGCGACGGACACCGGGGAGCTGTTTTTT. The rearrangement links TRBV19 to TRBJ2-2, with D uncertain. The V and J ends lost 5 bases and 3 bases respectively, with 7 bases between them. The CDR3 has 13 amino acids. Per the germline V gene, CDR1 is LNHDA and CDR2 is SQIVND (reference sequence).

This clone was counted between two and nine times. The genes are TRBV5-4 and TRBJ1-2; D remains ambiguous. There are 15 residues in the CDR3. V was trimmed by 4 bases and J by 2 bases, leaving 15 bases between them. CDR1 is SGHNT, CDR2 YYREEE, per germline (reference sequence). The CDR3 reads CASSLTPQINYGYTF. The CDR3 DNA is TGTGCCAGCAGCCTCACTCCACAGATAAACTATGGCTACACCTTC.

The sample holds many counts of this clone. This sequence joins TRBV7-8 and TRBJ2-3; 8 bases map to TRBD2. This CDR3 is built from 16 residues. J was trimmed by 5 bases and V by 4 bases; bases with no gene match: 11. Germline V CDR1 and CDR2: SGHVS, FQNEAQ. The CDR3 DNA reads TGTGCCAGCAGCTCTTGGACGGGACTAGGGAGAGATACGCAGTATTTT. The encoded protein is CASSSWTGLGRDTQYF. Using reference TRBV7-8 and TRBJ2-3 for the parts outside the CDR3, the full variable domain is GAGVSQSPRYKVAKRGQDVALRCDPISGHVSLFWYQQALGQGPEFLTYFQNEAQLDKSGLPSDRFFAERPEGSVSTLKIQRTQQEDSAVYLCASSSWTGLGRDTQYFGPGTRLTVL.

The V gene is TRBV2, the J gene TRBJ1-3; TRBD1 matches 7 bases. V was pared by 4 bases and J by 0 bases, with 6 bases of the junction left unmatched. This CDR3 comprises 16 residues. In germline, CDR1 is SNHLY, CDR2 FYNNEI. Here the CDR3 reads CASSVGQVHSGNTIYF. The CDR3 DNA sequence: TGTGCCAGCAGTGTAGGACAGGTACACTCTGGAAACACCATATATTTT.

This clone occurred a few times. The chain couples TRBV6-6 to TRBJ2-1; no definite D call. The V and J ends lost 0 bases and 12 bases respectively, with 15 bases between them. The germline CDR1 and CDR2 sequences are MNHNY and SVGAGI (reference sequence). CDR3 length equals 14 residues. CDR3 nucleotides: TGTGCCAGCAGTTACTCGGAGCCGGTCGTGTGGCAGTTCTTC. Translating gives CASSYSEPVVWQFF.

V is TRBV29-1 and J is TRBJ1-2; 7 nucleotides align to TRBD1. The CDR3 is 14 amino acids. V gave up 6 bases and J gave up 2 bases; unmatched junction bases: 9. Germline V gene data show CDR1 as SQVTM and CDR2 as ANQGSEA. The CDR3: CSVEKGQPNYGYTF. The CDR3 DNA reads TGCAGCGTCGAGAAGGGACAGCCCAACTATGGCTACACCTTC.

This clone was found once. The chain is built from TRBV15 and TRBJ1-1, with D perhaps TRBD1 (6 bases). Trimming left V 0 bases short and J 8 bases short, with 13 bases between. The CDR3 contains 14 residues. Germline assignment: CDR1 LNHNV and CDR2 YYDKDF (reference sequence). The CDR3 protein is CATSRDWRQAEAFF. The CDR3, as DNA: TGTGCCACCAGCAGAGATTGGAGACAGGCGGAAGCTTTCTTT. The full variable domain, with the rest looked up from reference TRBV15 and TRBJ1-1, is DAMVIQNPRYQVTQFGKPVTLSCSQTLNHNVMYWYQQKSSQAPKLLFHYYDKDFNNEADTPDNFQSRRPNTSFCFLDIRSPGLGDTAMYLCATSRDWRQAEAFFGQGTRLTVV.

This clone was counted only a few times. The J gene is TRBJ2-6, the V gene TRBV5-5, with D uncertain. Germline assignment: CDR1 SGHKS and CDR2 YYEKEE (reference sequence). The CDR3 is made up of 14 amino acids. V was shortened by 4 bases and J by 4 bases, with 9 bases between the two germline ends. The CDR3 DNA sequence: TGTGCCAGCAGCCCTGAAACCGGGGCCAACGTCCTGACTTTC. Translating it yields CASSPETGANVLTF.

The chain links TRBV28 to TRBJ2-7; no clear D gene. Germline V gene sequence: CDR1 MDHEN, CDR2 SYDVKM. V lost 6 bases and J 3 bases, leaving 12 bases between the germline ends. CDR3 length: 13 amino acids. CDR3 nucleotides: TGTGCCAGCAGCCCCCTCCGATTCTACGAGCAGTACTTC. This gives the protein CASSPLRFYEQYF.

The CDR3 is CASSRGQGADYGYTF. The CDR3 DNA is TGTGCCAGCAGCCGTGGACAGGGGGCGGACTATGGCTACACCTTC. This chain uses TRBV7-9 with TRBJ1-2, with TRBD1 identical over 11 bases. The junction had 5 bases not matched to a gene; V was cut back by 5 bases and J by 3 bases. The CDR3 totals 15 residues. Germline loops: CDR1 SEHNR, CDR2 FQNEAQ (reference sequence).

The chain is built from TRBV28 and TRBJ1-3; D not resolved. The CDR3 length is 17 residues. Germline CDR1 and CDR2: MDHEN and SYDVKM. Trimming cost V 2 bases and J 0 bases, with 14 bases left between them. The DNA of the CDR3 is TGTGCCAGCAGTTTAATAAGATGGGTGGGCTCTGGAAACACCATATATTTT. Amino acid sequence: CASSLIRWVGSGNTIYF. The full variable domain, rest sourced from reference TRBV28 and TRBJ1-3, is DVKVTQSSRYLVKRTGEKVFLECVQDMDHENMFWYRQDPGLGLRLIYFSYDVKMKEKGDIPEGYSVSREKKERFSLILESASTNQTSMYLCASSLIRWVGSGNTIYFGEGSWLTVV.

V and J are TRBV2 and TRBJ2-5; the D gene could be TRBD1 or TRBD2 (6 bases each). V was pared by 5 bases and J by 2 bases, with 12 bases between. Germline CDR1 reads SNHLY; CDR2 reads FYNNEI. The CDR3 loop spans 14 amino acids. CDR3 in amino acids: CASSRRGVQETQYF. CDR3 DNA: TGTGCCAGCAGTAGAAGGGGGGTGCAAGAGACCCAGTACTTC.

This chain's CDR3 is CASSPSGNVYNEQFF. For the CDR3, the DNA is TGTGCCAGCAGCCCTAGCGGGAACGTATACAATGAGCAGTTCTTC. The chain has TRBV7-6 and TRBJ2-1, with 9 positions matching TRBD2. V lost 5 bases, J lost 4 bases, and 6 bases stayed unmatched. CDR1 and CDR2 (germline): SGHVS, FNYEAQ. CDR3 length: 15 amino acids.

CDR3 region: CASSYTGKSGANVLTF. For the CDR3, the DNA is TGTGCCAGCAGTTACACAGGGAAATCTGGGGCCAACGTCCTGACTTTC. The chain is built from TRBV28 and TRBJ2-6; the D gene is possibly TRBD1 (6 bases). CDR1 MDHEN and CDR2 SYDVKM come from the germline V gene. Deletions cut 4 bases from V and 1 base from J, with 11 bases between. CDR3 length equals 16 residues.

V and J are TRBV5-1 and TRBJ1-1; 8 nucleotides agree with TRBD1. V was clipped by 3 bases and J by 10 bases; unmatched bases: 8. CDR3 length: 13 amino acids. Germline CDR1 is SGHRS and CDR2 is YFSETQ. CDR3 in amino acids: CASSSGQGRGAFF. The CDR3 DNA reads TGCGCCAGCAGCTCTGGACAGGGTCGCGGAGCTTTCTTT. The full variable domain, with the rest looked up from reference TRBV5-1 and TRBJ1-1, is KAGVTQTPRYLIKTRGQQVTLSCSPISGHRSVSWYQQTPGQGLQFLFEYFSETQRNKGNFPGRFSGRQFSNSRSEMNVSTLELGDSALYLCASSSGQGRGAFFGQGTRLTVV.

In regard to this clone: A much more abundant neighbour one base away suggests this may be a read error. Different DNA sequences within this sample yield the same CDR3. The chain couples TRBV5-4 to TRBJ1-2; D not resolved. The CDR3 has 14 amino acids. The V and J ends lost 0 bases and 0 bases respectively, with 6 bases between them. From germline, CDR1 is SGHNT and CDR2 YYREEE (reference sequence). The DNA of the CDR3 is TGTGCCAGCAGCTTGGGCGGTGCTAACTATGGCTACACCTTC. As protein: CASSLGGANYGYTF.

Comment on this clone: Additional DNA sequences in this sample encode the identical CDR3. The chain employs TRBV27 and TRBJ2-3, with 10 bases lining up with TRBD2. The CDR3 covers 15 residues. The junction had 3 bases not matched to a gene; V was cut back by 5 bases and J by 1 base. Germline V lookup: CDR1 MNHEY, CDR2 SMNVEV (reference sequence). In nucleotides, the CDR3 is TGTGCCAGCAGTCCCCTAGCGGGAGGCACAGATACGCAGTATTTT. Translation: CASSPLAGGTDTQYF.

The chain is built from TRBV6-1 and TRBJ1-2; 7 bases match TRBD1. Germline V CDR1 and CDR2: MNHNS, SASEGT. Trimming took 0 bases from V and 5 from J; bases not matched to a gene: 6. This CDR3 contains 15 residues. The CDR3 nucleotides read TGTGCCAGCAGTGAAGCGTCGGGACAGAAGTATGGCTACACCTTC. It yields the protein CASSEASGQKYGYTF.

The chain employs TRBV13 and TRBJ1-1; the D is unclear. This CDR3 has 13 amino acids. Trimming removed 0 bases at V and 4 bases at J, with 6 bases between. Germline CDR1 reads PRHDT; CDR2 reads FYEKMQ (reference sequence). The CDR3 loop reads CASSLGGVTEAFF. The DNA for the CDR3 is TGTGCCAGCAGCTTAGGGGGAGTCACTGAAGCTTTCTTT.

This clone was observed a few times. V and J are TRBV6-6 and TRBJ2-7; 12 positions agree with TRBD2. V was clipped by 5 bases and J by 0 bases; unmatched bases: 5. The CDR3 has 16 residues. The germline V gene has CDR1 MNHNY and CDR2 SVGAGI (reference sequence). The CDR3 sequence: CASSRSSGRASYEQYF. The DNA for the CDR3 is TGTGCCAGCAGTAGGTCTAGCGGGAGGGCCTCCTACGAGCAGTACTTC.

The V call is TRBV29-1, the J call TRBJ2-5; unclear D gene. The germline V gene has CDR1 SQVTM and CDR2 ANQGSEA. The length of the CDR3 is 14 residues. Trimming took 6 bases from V and 1 from J, leaving 15 bases between them. CDR3 nucleotides: TGCAGCGTGCCCCTGGAGCAGTCCCAAGAGACCCAGTACTTC. It specifies CSVPLEQSQETQYF.

The chain is built from TRBV20-1 and TRBJ2-1, with 8 bases fitting TRBD1. The CDR3 is 11 residues long. Trimming removed 5 bases from V and 9 bases from J; junction bases left unmatched: 3. Germline CDR1 DFQATT, CDR2 SNEGSKA (reference sequence). The DNA of the CDR3 is TGCAGTGCTGACAGGGGTTTTGAGCAGTTCTTC. Translation gives CSADRGFEQFF.

CDR3 residues: CASSFDRTGAKNTEAFF. In DNA form, the CDR3 reads TGTGCCAGCAGCTTTGACAGGACAGGGGCAAAGAACACTGAAGCTTTCTTT. The chain carries TRBV7-8 and TRBJ1-1, with TRBD1 identical over 9 bases. The CDR3 contains 17 residues. Germline V gives CDR1 SGHVS, CDR2 FQNEAQ. V shed 3 bases, J shed 1 base, and the junction held 9 bases outside the gene matches.

The chain uses TRBV19 and TRBJ2-1; D possibly corresponds to TRBD1 (5 bases). This CDR3 is 13 amino acids long. Looked up from germline, CDR1 is LNHDA and CDR2 is SQIVND (reference sequence). Trimming shortened V by 5 bases and J by 6 bases, and 11 bases separated the two germline ends. The CDR3 protein is CASSRQGSNEQFF. CDR3 nucleotide sequence: TGTGCCAGTAGTCGGCAGGGAAGCAATGAGCAGTTCTTC.